The 9 T cell receptor beta chains presented below share a single source sample, sequenced in a study of T cell responses to AZD1222 COVID-19 vaccine. The repertoire was sequenced with immunoSEQ multiplex PCR; TCRdb's copy has only in-frame clones and lacks some. Counted here are 90,000 to 120,000 clones, roughly nine tenths occurring once; the ten biggest clones make up 5.5% to 8.5%. The source was peripheral blood, collected on day 0 of AZD1222 vaccination. These receptors all stem from an adult in good health.

This clone has only one observation. The chain recombines TRBV24-1 with TRBJ2-7; TRBD1 or TRBD2 may be the D gene (5 bases each). There are 12 residues in the CDR3. Germline V CDR1 and CDR2: KGHDR, SFDVKD. V was trimmed by 9 bases and J by 5 bases, leaving 13 bases between them. CDR3: CATSGSGDEQYF. CDR3 sequence (DNA): TGTGCCACCTCAGGGAGCGGCGACGAGCAGTACTTC.

This chain connects TRBV6-2 or TRBV6-3 to TRBJ2-1; perhaps TRBD2 as D (5 bases). The CDR3 contains 14 residues. V was trimmed by 5 bases and J by 3 bases, leaving 11 bases between them. CDR1 is MNHEY, CDR2 SVGEGT, per germline. CDR3 DNA sequence: TGTGCCAGCAGTCCCGGCCGGGACTACAATGAGCAGTTCTTC. Amino acid sequence: CASSPGRDYNEQFF.

The V and J genes are TRBV5-1 and TRBJ1-1; D unclear. The CDR3 runs to 13 residues. In germline, CDR1 is SGHRS, CDR2 YFSETQ. Trimming left V 3 bases short and J 0 bases short, with 6 bases between. CDR3 sequence reads: CASSSNLNTEAFF. The CDR3 DNA is TGCGCCAGCAGCTCAAACTTGAACACTGAAGCTTTCTTT.

This clone appeared a single time. The chain uses TRBV9 and TRBJ1-1; unclear D gene. V lost 4 bases and J lost 5, with 15 bases in between. Germline CDR1 and CDR2: SGDLS and YYNGEE. The CDR3 has 14 amino acids. The CDR3 nucleotides read TGTGCCAGCAGCTCCAGATTGGTTAGGACTGAAGCTTTCTTT. This codes for CASSSRLVRTEAFF.

The chain links TRBV11-2 to TRBJ2-3; 11 bases match TRBD2. CDR3 length: 18 residues. Germline CDR1 and CDR2: SGHAT and FQNNGV. The V segment lost 5 bases and the J segment 4 bases; nucleotides outside the gene matches: 14. The DNA for the CDR3 is TGTGCCAGCAGCAAGTTTCCTGGTAGCGGGAGGGCCGCAGATACGCAGTATTTT. It yields the protein CASSKFPGSGRAADTQYF. The whole variable domain, remainder taken from reference TRBV11-2 and TRBJ2-3, is EAGVAQSPRYKIIEKRQSVAFWCNPISGHATLYWYQQILGQGPKLLIQFQNNGVVDDSQLPKDRFSAERLKGVDSTLKIQPAKLEDSAVYLCASSKFPGSGRAADTQYFGPGTRLTVL.

The chain employs TRBV7-2 and TRBJ2-1; 11 nucleotides agree with TRBD2. The CDR3 sequence is 16 residues long. V lost 6 bases, J lost 7 bases, and 11 bases stayed unmatched. Germline assignment: CDR1 SGHTA and CDR2 FQGNSA. CDR3 in amino acids: CASSSIGTSGRNEQFF. The CDR3 DNA is TGTGCCAGCAGTTCCATCGGGACTAGCGGAAGGAATGAGCAGTTCTTC.

This clone was seen only once. CDR3 in amino acids: CASSQSPADRASEAFF. The CDR3 DNA follows: TGTGCCAGCAGCCAATCCCCAGCCGACAGGGCTTCTGAAGCTTTCTTT. This chain uses TRBV7-3 with TRBJ1-1; 7 bases are a match to TRBD1. The CDR3 has 16 residues. Germline CDR1 and CDR2: SGHTA and FQGTGA. V lost 5 bases and J lost 6; bases outside the gene matches: 15.

V gene TRBV27 combines with J gene TRBJ2-7, with TRBD1 as a possible D gene (6 bases). V shed 3 bases and J shed 7 bases, with 13 bases lying between them. The length of the CDR3 is 13 residues. Germline CDR1 is MNHEY and CDR2 is SMNVEV (reference sequence). In nucleotides, the CDR3 is TGTGCCAGCAGTTTTTACAGGGCAAAGGAGCAGTACTTC. Protein product: CASSFYRAKEQYF.

This chain uses TRBV2 with TRBJ1-5; D gene ambiguous. This CDR3 is built from 14 residues. Per the germline V gene, CDR1 is SNHLY and CDR2 is FYNNEI. Trimming shortened V by 6 bases and J by 0 bases, and 9 bases separated the two germline ends. CDR3 sequence: CASRKTNSNQPQHF. The CDR3 DNA follows: TGTGCCAGCAGGAAGACAAATAGCAATCAGCCCCAGCATTTT.